One T cell receptor beta chain is described in this entry. The antigen is unknown. This sample was taken from a study of Ad26.COV2.S vaccination and SARS-CoV-2 variants. The CDR3 has 16 amino acids. The ends lost 2 bases at V and 0 bases at J; junction bases unmatched: 2. CDR1 is SGHKS, CDR2 YYEKEE, per germline (reference sequence). Study-wide points: Reportedly, spike-specific CD8+ and CD4+ T cell responses achieved substantial breadth once vaccination had taken place. Participants in the vaccine arm had higher spike-specific TCR breadth; placebo recipients had lower.

Treatment described: around 19 received Ad26.COV2.S at low or high dose, single or two shots; about 5 received placebo; per-sample allocation not given. On day 63 after the first injection, vaccine and placebo recipients gave samples. Participants' vaccine, an Ad26 vector, delivered Wuhan-strain SARS-CoV-2 spike. Profiling relied on immunoSEQ multiplex PCR, and the TCRdb table lists in-frame clones only, not all of them. The repertoire consists of some 370,000 clones, with roughly four fifths occurring once and the leading ten covering just under 7.5%. The sequencing used peripheral blood, collected in a trial of Ad26.COV2.S vaccine versus placebo. The rearrangement joins TRBV5-5 to TRBJ2-6; TRBD1 matches at 7 bases. The clonotype originates from a person aged 18-60 years who received the Ad26.COV2.S COVID-19 vaccine or a placebo. CDR3 sequence: CASSFPGGSGANVLTF. DNA for the CDR3: TGTGCCAGCAGCTTCCCAGGGGGCTCTGGGGCCAACGTCCTGACTTTC.